The TCR beta chain described here comes from a study of T-cell memory formation after mild COVID-19. TCRdb ran MiXCR on the 5' RACE reads and lists one entry per CDR3 protein. The sample yields 25,000 to 30,000 distinct CDR3 sequences, roughly 12% seen once. The CDR3 runs to 16 residues. Germline assignment: CDR1 KGHDR and CDR2 SFDVKD. V was clipped by 4 bases and J by 7 bases; unmatched bases: 8. This clonotype came up many times. The TCR sequence derives from an adult woman who had mild COVID-19 (a few samples of this study predate the infection). Cell type and time point are not known. Specimen: PBMCs or a T cell subset sorted from them (not recorded which). The chain uses TRBV24-1 and TRBJ2-1, with 11 positions matching TRBD1. CDR3 sequence reads: CATSDSPGQGGNEQFF. CDR3 DNA: TGTGCCACCAGTGACAGCCCGGGACAGGGGGGGAATGAGCAGTTCTTC.